This TCR beta chain came from a study of blood T cells in healthy people across ages. RNA extraction gave at least 5 micrograms of total RNA per sample. General study findings and limits: While age rose, TCR beta diversity per million T cells dropped in a roughly linear way.

The use of a sample-barcoded 5' primer and a J-beta primer mix characterized a second PCR of roughly 7 to 12 cycles. One entry per CDR3 protein results from TCRdb running MiXCR on the 5' RACE reads. The data contain 1.5 million to 2 million distinct CDR3 sequences, around half of them seen just once; the ten biggest clones take up 2.1%. A note on this clonotype: Its antigen remains unknown.

This clonotype was obtained from a woman aged 40 to 50 in good health. The sample was blood.

The CDR3 sequence: CASSQGRGAFSTDTQYF. DNA for the CDR3: TGTGCCAGCAGCCAAGGTCGGGGGGCATTTAGCACAGATACGCAGTATTTT. The chain employs TRBV4-2 and TRBJ2-3, with a possible D match to TRBD2 (7 bases). CDR3 length: 17 amino acids. The ends were cut back, 1 base at V and 0 bases at J, with 14 bases in the middle. Germline V lookup: CDR1 LGHNA, CDR2 YNFKEQ.